One sample yielded the 21 T cell receptor beta chains listed below, sequenced in a study of T cell clonotyping in hematopoietic cell transplantation. The protocol was immunoSEQ multiplex PCR, while the TCRdb copy is restricted to in-frame clones and leaves out a portion. The sample shows approximately 9,100 clones, approximately 80% of them seen only once. Sequences were derived from peripheral blood mononuclear cells, sampled 180 days after allogeneic stem cell transplant. All receptors derive from a female patient in her fifties or sixties who had an allogeneic stem cell transplant from an unrelated donor, so the T cells may come from the graft donor. Some clones in this sample may be carry-over from other donors' samples.

This sequence joins TRBV6-5 and TRBJ1-1; D is perhaps TRBD1 (5 bases). V dropped 7 bases and J dropped 4 bases, with 13 bases sitting between them. The CDR3 totals 13 residues. Germline V gives CDR1 MNHEY, CDR2 SVGAGI. CDR3 sequence: CASILQGGTEAFF. CDR3 coding DNA: TGTGCCAGCATCCTCCAGGGAGGCACTGAAGCTTTCTTT.

In this sample, this clone turned up a few times. The V and J genes are TRBV2 and TRBJ1-1; D might be TRBD1 (5 bases). The CDR3 runs to 14 residues. The germline CDR1 and CDR2 sequences are SNHLY and FYNNEI. V lost 2 bases and J lost 8, with 15 bases in between. The chain's CDR3 is CASSELEGWGEAFF. The CDR3 bases are TGTGCCAGCAGTGAATTGGAGGGTTGGGGGGAAGCTTTCTTT. Based on the CDR3 plus reference TRBV2 and TRBJ1-1, the full variable domain is EPEVTQTPSHQVTQMGQEVILRCVPISNHLYFYWYRQILGQKVEFLVSFYNNEISEKSEIFDDQFSVERPDGSNFTLKIRSTKLEDSAMYFCASSELEGWGEAFFGQGTRLTVV.

The genes are TRBV27 and TRBJ2-5; D gene unclear. CDR1 and CDR2 (germline): MNHEY, SMNVEV (reference sequence). The CDR3 is made up of 15 amino acids. Trimming cost V 4 bases and J 5 bases, with 17 bases left between them. CDR3 DNA: TGTGCCAGCAGTTCCTCGACCGGAATACCGGAGACCCAGTACTTC. It is translated as CASSSSTGIPETQYF.

The chain has TRBV30 and TRBJ1-1; no definite D call. Between the trimmed V and J ends, which lost 3 bases and 1 base, there was a span of 6 bases. The CDR3 has 12 residues. In germline, CDR1 is GTSNPN, CDR2 SVGIG (reference sequence). The CDR3, as DNA: TGTGCCTGGAGGTGGGGGAACACTGAAGCTTTCTTT. It is translated as CAWRWGNTEAFF.

The genes are TRBV9 and TRBJ1-3; D might be TRBD1 (5 bases). V lost 3 bases and J lost 0, with 10 bases in between. There are 15 residues in the CDR3. Germline V CDR1 and CDR2: SGDLS, YYNGEE. The CDR3 reads CASSGRDYSGNTIYF. As DNA, the CDR3 is TGTGCCAGCAGCGGACGGGACTACTCTGGAAACACCATATATTTT.

This clone was counted a few times. The genes are TRBV4-1 and TRBJ1-1; weak D call: TRBD1 (6 bases). Germline V CDR1 and CDR2: MGHRA, YSYEKL. Trimming took off 1 base at V and 11 bases at J, with 17 bases between the two ends. This CDR3 is 14 amino acids long. DNA for the CDR3: TGCGCCAGCAGCCAAGTGCTGACAGGTGCTATCGCTTTCTTT. Its protein is CASSQVLTGAIAFF.

This clone was found a few times. This rearrangement joins TRBV19 to TRBJ1-6; D may be TRBD1 (5 bases). CDR1 LNHDA and CDR2 SQIVND come from the germline V gene (reference sequence). This CDR3 region has 17 residues. The germline V and J ends were trimmed by 5 bases and 0 bases, with 14 bases remaining between them. DNA for the CDR3: TGTGCCAGTAGTCCGACGGGGCTCAGCTCCTATAATTCACCCCTCCACTTT. It yields the protein CASSPTGLSSYNSPLHF.

The gene calls are TRBV7-2 and TRBJ1-5, with D maybe TRBD1 (6 bases). Germline V CDR1 and CDR2: SGHTA, FQGNSA. CDR3 length: 15 residues. The ends were cut back, 5 bases at V and 2 bases at J, with 13 bases in the middle. CDR3 sequence: CASSPDSAGNQPQHF. The DNA of the CDR3 is TGTGCCAGCAGCCCGGACAGCGCGGGCAATCAGCCCCAGCATTTT. The full variable domain, with the rest looked up from reference TRBV7-2 and TRBJ1-5, is GAGVSQSPSNKVTEKGKDVELRCDPISGHTALYWYRQSLGQGLEFLIYFQGNSAPDKSGLPSDRFSAERTGGSVSTLTIQRTQQEDSAVYLCASSPDSAGNQPQHFGDGTRLSIL.

V gene TRBV28 combines with J gene TRBJ2-1; TRBD2 might be the D (6 bases). With 4 bases removed from V and 4 bases from J, the gap between germline ends came to 11 bases. Germline CDR1 reads MDHEN; CDR2 reads SYDVKM. The CDR3 extends over 14 amino acids. CDR3: CASSYNRGYNEQFF. The DNA for the CDR3 is TGTGCCAGCAGTTACAACCGGGGGTACAATGAGCAGTTCTTC. The full variable domain, its missing parts supplied by reference TRBV28 and TRBJ2-1, is DVKVTQSSRYLVKRTGEKVFLECVQDMDHENMFWYRQDPGLGLRLIYFSYDVKMKEKGDIPEGYSVSREKKERFSLILESASTNQTSMYLCASSYNRGYNEQFFGPGTRLTVL.

On this clone: Germline and junction disagree at one end, which may indicate a read error. This sample includes further DNA sequences coding for the same CDR3. V usage is TRBV6-5 and J usage is TRBJ1-1; D uncertain. The V gene's germline CDR1 is MNHEY and CDR2 SVGAGI. The CDR3 has 14 residues. The CDR3 sequence: CASSYGGEGTEAFF. CDR3 in DNA: TGTGCCAGTAGTTACGGCGGGGAGGGCACTGAAGCTTTCTTT.

This chain uses TRBV2 with TRBJ1-2; D is unclear. Germline-derived CDR1 and CDR2 are SNHLY and FYNNEI. The CDR3 spans 11 residues. V dropped 7 bases and J dropped 4 bases, with 7 bases sitting between them. The CDR3, as DNA: TGTGCCAGCAAAACCCTCTATGGCTACACCTTC. Translated: CASKTLYGYTF.

The genes are TRBV6-6 and TRBJ1-2; 7 nucleotides align to TRBD1. The CDR3 is 15 amino acids. Germline V CDR1 and CDR2: MNHNY, SVGAGI (reference sequence). The trim removed 0 bases at V and 5 bases at J, leaving 6 bases unmatched. CDR3 in amino acids: CASSYSAGGEYGYTF. The CDR3 DNA reads as TGTGCCAGCAGTTACTCTGCAGGGGGTGAATATGGCTACACCTTC.

The V and J genes are TRBV27 and TRBJ1-1; D is possibly TRBD1 (5 bases). The germline V gene encodes CDR1 MNHEY and CDR2 SMNVEV (reference sequence). This CDR3 spans 13 amino acids. V dropped 6 bases and J dropped 2 bases, with 10 bases sitting between them. CDR3 protein: CASRPGQNTEAFF. DNA of the CDR3: TGTGCCAGCAGACCCGGACAAAACACTGAAGCTTTCTTT.

This clone was observed a few times. V is TRBV29-1 and J is TRBJ1-1; TRBD1 agrees at 9 bases. This CDR3 is built from 13 residues. Germline values: CDR1 SQVTM, CDR2 ANQGSEA. After removal of 6 bases from V and 4 bases from J, the junction contained 6 bases not matched to a gene. CDR3: CSVKQGAGTEAFF. DNA for the CDR3: TGCAGCGTGAAACAGGGGGCCGGCACTGAAGCTTTCTTT.

The chain couples TRBV5-4 to TRBJ2-2; 8 bases match TRBD1. The CDR3 sequence is 16 residues long. Germline trimming cut 4 bases from V and 0 bases from J; bases unmatched to any gene: 5. CDR1 is SGHNT, CDR2 YYREEE, per germline (reference sequence). The CDR3 protein is CASSPRDRTNTGELFF. In nucleotides, the CDR3 is TGTGCCAGCAGCCCCCGGGACAGGACGAACACCGGGGAGCTGTTTTTT.

The V and J genes are TRBV7-9 and TRBJ2-1, with TRBD1 matching over 7 bases. The junction had 8 bases not matched to a gene; V was cut back by 2 bases and J by 10 bases. The CDR3 contains 14 residues. Per the germline V gene, CDR1 is SEHNR and CDR2 is FQNEAQ (reference sequence). The CDR3 reads CASSLFGTDTEQFF. The CDR3 coding sequence is TGTGCCAGCAGCTTATTTGGGACAGACACCGAGCAGTTCTTC.

This clone has a handful of counts. The identical CDR3 is also encoded by other nucleotide sequences in the sample. V gene TRBV6-5 combines with J gene TRBJ1-1; D uncertain. The germline V gene has CDR1 MNHEY and CDR2 SVGAGI. This CDR3 comprises 14 residues. The ends were cut back, 2 bases at V and 4 bases at J, with 11 bases in the middle. CDR3 bases: TGTGCCAGCAGTTACGGCGGGGAGGGCACTGAAGCTTTCTTT. This encodes CASSYGGEGTEAFF.

The chain joins TRBV5-4 to TRBJ2-5; the D gene is possibly TRBD1 (5 bases). Germline lookup yields CDR1 SGHNT and CDR2 YYREEE (reference sequence). Trimming shortened V by 0 bases and J by 5 bases, and 5 bases separated the two germline ends. The CDR3 contains 12 residues. The DNA of the CDR3 is TGTGCCAGCAGCTTGGACAGGGAGACCCAGTACTTC. It is translated as CASSLDRETQYF.

This clone was recorded only once. The rearrangement joins TRBV28 to TRBJ1-5; D gene uncertain. Trimming removed 7 bases from V and 6 bases from J, with 13 bases in between. The CDR3 loop spans 13 amino acids. The germline CDR1 and CDR2 sequences are MDHEN and SYDVKM. The CDR3 region is CASISRVPQPQHF. CDR3 nucleotide sequence: TGTGCCAGCATCTCTAGGGTCCCTCAGCCCCAGCATTTT.

The chain links TRBV5-6 to TRBJ1-4; a weak D match, TRBD1 (5 bases). The germline CDR1 and CDR2 sequences are SGHDT and YYEEEE. The V end was cut by 2 bases, the J end by 7 bases, with 15 bases between. This CDR3 has 15 residues. CDR3 nucleotide sequence: TGTGCCAGCAGCTTTCGACAGTCCCGAGGTGAAAAACTGTTTTTT. It is translated as CASSFRQSRGEKLFF.

The chain employs TRBV6-6 and TRBJ1-4; the D is unclear. Germline CDR1 is MNHNY and CDR2 is SVGAGI (reference sequence). V was clipped by 4 bases and J by 0 bases, with 3 bases between them. The CDR3 loop spans 13 amino acids. CDR3 DNA sequence: TGTGCCAGCAGTTTTCCAACTAATGAAAAACTGTTTTTT. Translated, it gives CASSFPTNEKLFF.